This entry lists 29 T cell receptor beta chains sequenced from one sample in a study of PD-L1 blockade in urothelial cancer (dated by TCRdb to about 2017). The library relied on the immunoSEQ multiplex PCR assay. This is the immuneACCESS table as TCRdb keeps it, with only in-frame sequences that have V and J called. A part of the clones is gone; compared with another copy, unresolved V genes explain less than half, and the rest is unexplained. The sample table lists roughly 100,000 clones, 70% to 90% of them with a count of one. The top ten constitute about 8.4% of the sample. Sample time point, as interpreted from the label and publication: peripheral blood 6 weeks after treatment start. Specimen: PBMCs, collected around atezolizumab (anti-PD-L1) treatment. Source of these receptors: a man in his 70s with urothelial cancer.

Details on this clone: Other nucleotide sequences in the sample specify the same CDR3. This chain links TRBV5-1 with TRBJ2-7; 9 bases fit TRBD2. V gave up 0 bases and J gave up 1 base; unmatched junction bases: 2. The length of the CDR3 is 15 residues. Germline loops: CDR1 SGHRS, CDR2 YFSETQ. The CDR3 region has the DNA TGCGCCAGCAGCTTGGGCGGGGGGGGGTCCTACGAGCAGTACTTC. This sequence encodes CASSLGGGGSYEQYF. The full variable domain, its missing parts supplied by reference TRBV5-1 and TRBJ2-7, is KAGVTQTPRYLIKTRGQQVTLSCSPISGHRSVSWYQQTPGQGLQFLFEYFSETQRNKGNFPGRFSGRQFSNSRSEMNVSTLELGDSALYLCASSLGGGGSYEQYFGPGTRLTVT.

Written as DNA, the CDR3 is TGTGCCAGCAGTCAGGACAGGGGAAACATTCAGTACTTC. Encoded protein: CASSQDRGNIQYF. V gene TRBV27 combines with J gene TRBJ2-4, with TRBD1 matching over 9 bases. With V trimmed by 5 bases and J by 6 bases, 2 bases remained unmatched. The CDR3 has 13 residues. Germline CDR1 is MNHEY and CDR2 is SMNVEV (reference sequence).

This rearrangement joins TRBV7-8 to TRBJ1-3; D is possibly TRBD1 (6 bases). Trimming took off 4 bases at V and 0 bases at J, with 22 bases between the two ends. CDR3 length: 19 residues. Per germline, CDR1 SGHVS and CDR2 FQNEAQ. CDR3 amino acids: CASSSHTETGSSSGNTIYF. The CDR3, as DNA: TGTGCCAGCAGCTCTCATACTGAGACAGGCTCGAGCTCTGGAAACACCATATATTTT.

V is TRBV4-2 and J is TRBJ1-6; the D is unclear. Germline CDR1 and CDR2: LGHNA and YNFKEQ. The ends were cut back, 0 bases at V and 9 bases at J, with 15 bases in the middle. The CDR3 consists of 16 residues. The CDR3, as DNA: TGTGCCAGCAGCCAAGAATCACGAGGATCTGGTTCACCCCTCCACTTT. Translating it yields CASSQESRGSGSPLHF.

The CDR3 DNA reads TGTGCCAGCAGCGTAGGGTTAGCGGGATCGAACACCGGGGAGCTGTTTTTT. Protein sequence: CASSVGLAGSNTGELFF. The rearrangement joins TRBV9 to TRBJ2-2; 8 bases are shared with TRBD2. This CDR3 comprises 17 residues. Germline V gene lookup returns CDR1 SGDLS and CDR2 YYNGEE. V lost 0 bases, J lost 0 bases, and 4 bases stayed unmatched.

The chain is built from TRBV2 and TRBJ2-5, with a possible D match to TRBD2 (5 bases). V lost 2 bases and J lost 4, with 11 bases in between. CDR3 length: 14 residues. Germline V gives CDR1 SNHLY, CDR2 FYNNEI. CDR3 sequence reads: CASSELTEGETQYF. The CDR3 DNA reads TGTGCCAGCAGTGAATTGACTGAGGGAGAGACCCAGTACTTC.

The chain links TRBV6-1 to TRBJ2-5; D gene ambiguous. This CDR3 comprises 13 residues. V was clipped by 2 bases and J by 1 base, with 5 bases between them. The germline V gene has CDR1 MNHNS and CDR2 SASEGT. The CDR3 sequence: CASSESSQETQYF. The CDR3 nucleotides read TGTGCCAGCAGTGAATCGTCCCAAGAGACCCAGTACTTC.

The V call is TRBV7-6, the J call TRBJ1-1; possible D gene TRBD1, 6 bases. Trimming cost V 5 bases and J 3 bases, with 13 bases left between them. CDR3 length equals 14 residues. Germline-derived CDR1 and CDR2 are SGHVS and FNYEAQ. CDR3 nucleotide sequence: TGTGCCAGCAGCGCAGGGGAAAGGGACACTGAAGCTTTCTTT. Its protein product is CASSAGERDTEAFF. The full variable domain, completed using reference TRBV7-6 and TRBJ1-1, is GAGVSQSPRYKVTKRGQDVALRCDPISGHVSLYWYRQALGQGPEFLTYFNYEAQQDKSGLPNDRFSAERPEGSISTLTIQRTEQRDSAMYRCASSAGERDTEAFFGQGTRLTVV.

This clone occurred once. The rearrangement joins TRBV7-9 to TRBJ2-2; 8 nucleotides match TRBD2. V dropped 5 bases and J dropped 6; count of bases not matched to a gene: 8. Germline CDR1 reads SEHNR; CDR2 reads FQNEAQ (reference sequence). The CDR3 is 15 amino acids. The CDR3 DNA follows: TGTGCCAGCAGCCCAAAGCGGGAGAGGGCCGGGGAGCTGTTTTTT. Protein sequence: CASSPKRERAGELFF.

The chain has TRBV10-2 and TRBJ2-7, with D possibly TRBD2 on 5 matching bases. CDR3 length equals 13 residues. Germline V lookup: CDR1 WSHSY, CDR2 SAAADI. Trimming cost V 8 bases and J 3 bases, with 14 bases left between them. Here the CDR3 reads CASQTGNSYEQYF. CDR3 coding DNA: TGCGCCAGCCAAACCGGGAACAGCTACGAGCAGTACTTC.

The chain combines TRBV2 with TRBJ1-6; 9 bases fit TRBD1. V shed 6 bases and J 0 bases; nucleotides not matched to a gene: 6. CDR3 length equals 17 residues. The V gene's germline CDR1 is SNHLY and CDR2 FYNNEI. CDR3 DNA: TGTGCCAGCAGAATGGGACAGGGAAGCTCCTATAATTCACCCCTCCACTTT. This sequence encodes CASRMGQGSSYNSPLHF.

V and J are TRBV5-4 and TRBJ2-2; the D gene is possibly TRBD1 (5 bases). CDR1 is SGHNT and CDR2 is YYREEE in the germline V gene (reference sequence). The CDR3 runs 16 residues. Trimming pared 3 bases from V and 5 bases from J, leaving 17 bases between. The CDR3 nucleotides read TGTGCCAGCAGCTCCAGGGATAGCAGAATGACCGGGGAGCTGTTTTTT. This codes for CASSSRDSRMTGELFF. Looking up the rest from reference TRBV5-4 and TRBJ2-2 gives the full variable domain: ETGVTQSPTHLIKTRGQQVTLRCSSQSGHNTVSWYQQALGQGPQFIFQYYREEENGRGNFPPRFSGLQFPNYSSELNVNALELDDSALYLCASSSRDSRMTGELFFGEGSRLTVL.

The chain is built from TRBV11-3 and TRBJ1-1; D call uncertain. This CDR3 spans 15 amino acids. V was cut by 1 base and J by 6 bases, with 15 bases left in between. Germline CDR1 SGHNT, CDR2 YENEEA. CDR3 protein: CASSLARGYSPEAFF. CDR3 coding DNA: TGTGCCAGCAGCTTAGCCCGAGGCTACTCTCCTGAAGCTTTCTTT. Based on the CDR3 plus reference TRBV11-3 and TRBJ1-1, the full variable domain is EAGVVQSPRYKIIEKKQPVAFWCNPISGHNTLYWYLQNLGQGPELLIRYENEEAVDDSQLPKDRFSAERLKGVDSTLKIQPAELGDSAVYLCASSLARGYSPEAFFGQGTRLTVV.

The CDR3 spells CASSLDSVSGNTIYF. CDR3 sequence (DNA): TGTGCCAGCAGCTTAGATTCCGTCTCTGGAAACACCATATATTTT. The rearrangement links TRBV7-2 to TRBJ1-3; D remains ambiguous. The CDR3 length is 15 residues. The germline CDR1 and CDR2 sequences are SGHTA and FQGNSA. V lost 1 base, J lost 0 bases, and 7 bases lay in between. Filled out from reference TRBV7-2 and TRBJ1-3, the complete variable domain reads GAGVSQSPSNKVTEKGKDVELRCDPISGHTALYWYRQSLGQGLEFLIYFQGNSAPDKSGLPSDRFSAERTGGSVSTLTIQRTQQEDSAVYLCASSLDSVSGNTIYFGEGSWLTVV.

V gene TRBV9 combines with J gene TRBJ2-3, with D perhaps matching TRBD2 (7 bases). Germline V gives CDR1 SGDLS, CDR2 YYNGEE. The CDR3 covers 16 residues. Trimming stripped 3 bases from V and 1 base from J, with 15 bases between. The CDR3 spells CASSARRGAGTDTQYF. CDR3 DNA: TGTGCCAGCAGCGCCCGTCGGGGGGCGGGCACAGATACGCAGTATTTT.

This clone was seen only once. V usage is TRBV4-2 and J usage is TRBJ2-7; TRBD1 agrees at 9 bases. The germline gives CDR1 LGHNA, CDR2 YNFKEQ. V gave up 3 bases and J gave up 11 bases; unmatched junction bases: 11. The CDR3 consists of 14 residues. CDR3 residues: CASSQPETGGKKYF. The CDR3, as DNA: TGTGCCAGCAGCCAGCCTGAGACAGGGGGAAAGAAGTACTTC.

The gene calls are TRBV7-2 and TRBJ2-2; possible D gene TRBD1, 6 bases. Trimming cost V 3 bases and J 5 bases, with 10 bases left between them. Germline CDR1 reads SGHTA; CDR2 reads FQGNSA. The CDR3 length is 14 residues. The CDR3 coding sequence is TGTGCCAGCAGCTTGTCCGGACAGACCGGGGAGCTGTTTTTT. It codes for CASSLSGQTGELFF.

V usage is TRBV19 and J usage is TRBJ2-2, with 7 positions matching TRBD1. The CDR3 runs to 14 residues. V trimming: 7 bases; J trimming: 1 base; junction bases outside the gene matches: 3. CDR1 and CDR2 (germline): LNHDA, SQIVND (reference sequence). The CDR3 DNA sequence: TGTGCCAGTAAACAGGGGCTGAACACCGGGGAGCTGTTTTTT. Encoded protein: CASKQGLNTGELFF.

The rearrangement links TRBV4-2 to TRBJ2-2; weak D call: TRBD2 (5 bases). Germline CDR1 reads LGHNA; CDR2 reads YNFKEQ. V lost 0 bases to trimming and J lost 13 bases, with 6 bases between them. The CDR3 consists of 11 residues. In DNA form, the CDR3 reads TGTGCCAGCAGCCAAGAACGGGGGCTGTTTTTT. Residues: CASSQERGLFF.

The chain recombines TRBV5-1 with TRBJ1-1; D not resolved. CDR1 and CDR2 (germline): SGHRS, YFSETQ. The CDR3 length is 16 residues. V shed 0 bases and J shed 2 bases, with 14 bases lying between them. The CDR3 region is CASSLGQPSQNTEAFF. In DNA form, the CDR3 reads TGCGCCAGCAGCTTGGGACAACCGAGTCAAAACACTGAAGCTTTCTTT. Together with reference TRBV5-1 and TRBJ1-1, the CDR3 gives the full variable domain: KAGVTQTPRYLIKTRGQQVTLSCSPISGHRSVSWYQQTPGQGLQFLFEYFSETQRNKGNFPGRFSGRQFSNSRSEMNVSTLELGDSALYLCASSLGQPSQNTEAFFGQGTRLTVV.

The chain uses TRBV10-3 and TRBJ2-7; TRBD1 is a possible D gene (6 bases). V was cut by 0 bases and J by 5 bases, with 17 bases left in between. CDR1 and CDR2 (germline): ENHRY, SYGVKD. This CDR3 is 16 amino acids long. In DNA form, the CDR3 reads TGTGCCATCAGTGAGTCCGCGACAGGTTGGTTGAACGAGCAGTACTTC. It specifies CAISESATGWLNEQYF.

This chain's CDR3 is CASSFAGLAGVRADTQYF. CDR3 sequence (DNA): TGTGCCAGCAGCTTTGCGGGACTAGCGGGAGTGCGGGCAGATACGCAGTATTTT. The J gene is TRBJ2-3, the V gene TRBV7-9, with TRBD2 matching over 14 bases. J lost 4 bases, V lost 3 bases, and 9 bases had no gene match. The CDR3 has 18 residues. Germline assignment: CDR1 SEHNR and CDR2 FQNEAQ (reference sequence).

The rearrangement links TRBV2 to TRBJ1-2; 8 nucleotides line up with TRBD1. The J segment lost 10 bases and the V segment lost 6 bases, leaving 10 bases of the junction unmatched. The CDR3 sequence is 13 residues long. Germline V gives CDR1 SNHLY, CDR2 FYNNEI. The CDR3 region has the DNA TGTGCCAGCAGGAAGGACAGGGCCGGAAACTACACCTTC. This sequence encodes CASRKDRAGNYTF.

The chain employs TRBV2 and TRBJ2-5, with 10 bases matching TRBD2. The CDR3 has 14 residues. CDR1 is SNHLY, CDR2 FYNNEI, per germline. Trimming at V came to 7 bases and at J to 3 bases, leaving 5 bases not matched to a gene. The CDR3 protein is CASNSGLAEETQYF. The CDR3 DNA reads as TGTGCCAGCAACTCTGGACTAGCGGAAGAGACCCAGTACTTC.

The J gene is TRBJ2-1, the V gene TRBV5-6; D may be TRBD2 (5 bases). The V end was cut by 0 bases, the J end by 4 bases, with 8 bases between. Germline assignment: CDR1 SGHDT and CDR2 YYEEEE. This CDR3 has 14 amino acids. CDR3 nucleotides: TGTGCCAGCAGCTTGGCCGACTATTACAATGAGCAGTTCTTC. This gives the protein CASSLADYYNEQFF.

This clone was observed a single time. V and J are TRBV25-1 and TRBJ2-1, with 7 bases lining up with TRBD1. With 6 bases clipped from V and 0 bases from J, the junction kept 8 bases outside the gene matches. The CDR3 has 16 amino acids. CDR1 is MGHDK and CDR2 is SYGVNS in the germline V gene. CDR3 in DNA: TGTGCCAGCAGCCGCCTAGGGGGCGTCTCCTACAATGAGCAGTTCTTC. Protein: CASSRLGGVSYNEQFF.

The V gene is TRBV29-1, the J gene TRBJ2-5; D is unresolved. The CDR3 sequence is 11 residues long. Germline assignment: CDR1 SQVTM and CDR2 ANQGSEA. Trimming left V 5 bases short and J 4 bases short, with 8 bases between. The CDR3 reads CSVLNIETQYF. The CDR3 bases are TGCAGCGTTCTTAATATAGAGACCCAGTACTTC.

The DNA of the CDR3 is TGCAGTGCTGCCGACAGCTACGAGCAGTACTTC. Translated, it gives CSAADSYEQYF. This chain connects TRBV20-1 to TRBJ2-7, with D maybe TRBD1 (5 bases). The germline V gene encodes CDR1 DFQATT and CDR2 SNEGSKA (reference sequence). Trimming took off 5 bases at V and 3 bases at J, with 8 bases between the two ends. The CDR3 is 11 residues long.

The chain joins TRBV6-1 to TRBJ2-1; perhaps TRBD2 as D (5 bases). Germline lookup yields CDR1 MNHNS and CDR2 SASEGT. The CDR3 covers 13 residues. V was clipped by 7 bases and J by 8 bases, with 15 bases between them. The CDR3 reads CASNRIVRDEQFF. In DNA, the CDR3 is TGTGCCAGCAATCGAATCGTGAGGGATGAGCAGTTCTTC.